This T cell receptor (beta chain) was identified in a study of blood T cells in healthy people across ages. Germline-derived CDR1 and CDR2 are SGHDN and FVKESK. The CDR3 is 13 residues long. Trimming left V 0 bases short and J 11 bases short, with 13 bases between. Next came a second PCR, run for about 7 to 12 cycles, which used a sample-barcoded 5' primer along with a J-beta primer mix. TCRdb passed the 5' RACE reads through MiXCR, listing each CDR3 protein once. There are about 570,000 distinct CDR3 sequences in the sample; about 25% occur only once, and 15% to 20% lies in the top ten. With respect to this clonotype: Its target is not known.

General study findings and limits: In older individuals, TCR beta diversity per million T cells was lower, falling roughly linearly with age. Estimated diversity that came from one million T cells was considered an underestimate. The long-lived group displayed more naive CD4+ cells, plus higher diversity, than the aged donors did. Naive T cell percentage by flow cytometry tracked strongly with beta diversity.

This chain joins TRBV14 and TRBJ2-5; D assignment may be TRBD1 or TRBD2 (6 bases each). Sequencing input: blood. The clonotype comes from a woman between 70 and 85 years old in good health. The CDR3 bases are TGTGCCAGCAGCCAAGATTGGGGGGCTGTGCAGTACTTC. As protein: CASSQDWGAVQYF. Variable domain in full (rest from reference TRBV14 and TRBJ2-5): EAGVTQFPSHSVIEKGQTVTLRCDPISGHDNLYWYRRVMGKEIKFLLHFVKESKQDESGMPNNRFLAERTGGTYSTLKVQPAELEDSGVYFCASSQDWGAVQYFGPGTRLLVL.